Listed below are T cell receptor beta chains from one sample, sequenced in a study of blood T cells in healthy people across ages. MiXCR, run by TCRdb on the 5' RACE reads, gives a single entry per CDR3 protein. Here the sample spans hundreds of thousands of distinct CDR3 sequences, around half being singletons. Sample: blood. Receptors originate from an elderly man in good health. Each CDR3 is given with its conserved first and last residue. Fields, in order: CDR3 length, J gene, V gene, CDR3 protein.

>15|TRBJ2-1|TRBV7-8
CASSPNRPLGDEQFF
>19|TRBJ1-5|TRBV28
CASSYHGTGLSNMGQPQHF
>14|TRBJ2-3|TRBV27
CASGPSRGADTQYF
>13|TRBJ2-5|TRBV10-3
CAISGGQQETQYF
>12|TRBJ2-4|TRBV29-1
CSVSTGISEQYF
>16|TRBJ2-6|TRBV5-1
CASSLGVISGANVLTF
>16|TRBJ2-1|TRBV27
CASTQPSGRFNNEQFF
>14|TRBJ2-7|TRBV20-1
CSAPKPVPSYEQYF
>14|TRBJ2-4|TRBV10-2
CASSGDRVQNIQYF
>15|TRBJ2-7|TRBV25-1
CASSPRDRIAGEQYF
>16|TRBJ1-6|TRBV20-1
CSASEGQGAPYSPLHF
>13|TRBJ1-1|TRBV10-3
CAVKGQGTTEAFF
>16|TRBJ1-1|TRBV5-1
CASSLAKRGQNTEAFF
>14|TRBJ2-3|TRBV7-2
CASSHRTGTDTQYF
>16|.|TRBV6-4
CASSQGTSGRVYEQYF
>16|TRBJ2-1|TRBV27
CASSLSRGRASDEQFF
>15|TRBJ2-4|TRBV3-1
CASSRLAGSGYEQYF
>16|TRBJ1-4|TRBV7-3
CASSWIRDNLNEKLFF
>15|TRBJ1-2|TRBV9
CASSHPDRTTYGYTF
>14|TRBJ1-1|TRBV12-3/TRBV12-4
CASTPTGTGSEAFF
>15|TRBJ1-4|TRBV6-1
CASSEGGGGYEKLFF
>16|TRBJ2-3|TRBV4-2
CASSQVSGVGHRYAYF
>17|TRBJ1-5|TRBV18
CASSLRTDIYSNQPQHF
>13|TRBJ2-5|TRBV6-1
CASKVWVRETQYF
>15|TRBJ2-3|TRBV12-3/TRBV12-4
CATASGGGVVRYAYF
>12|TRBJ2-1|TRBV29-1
CSVEVSGNEQFF
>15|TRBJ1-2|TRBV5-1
CASSTGDRGSGGYTF
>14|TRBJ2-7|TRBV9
CASSRSDTLYEQYF
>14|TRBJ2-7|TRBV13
CASSSRLPFHEQYF
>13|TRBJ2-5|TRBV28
CASLAGNGETQYF
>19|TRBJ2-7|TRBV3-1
CASSQDRRGGQGLSYEQYF
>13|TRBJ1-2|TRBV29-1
CSVPNLVYYGYTF
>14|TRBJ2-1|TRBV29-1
CSVTRDRGYNEQFF
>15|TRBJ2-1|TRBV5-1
CASSATGTPNNEQFF
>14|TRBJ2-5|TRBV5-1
CATPGLAGGETQYF
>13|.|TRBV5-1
CASSLGDRAEQYF
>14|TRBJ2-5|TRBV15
CATSRTGVLETQYF
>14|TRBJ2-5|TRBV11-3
CASSLSMKHETQYF
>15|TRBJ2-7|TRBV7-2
CASSLVGSFDYEQYF
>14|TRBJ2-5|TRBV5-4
CASGAGRPPETQYF